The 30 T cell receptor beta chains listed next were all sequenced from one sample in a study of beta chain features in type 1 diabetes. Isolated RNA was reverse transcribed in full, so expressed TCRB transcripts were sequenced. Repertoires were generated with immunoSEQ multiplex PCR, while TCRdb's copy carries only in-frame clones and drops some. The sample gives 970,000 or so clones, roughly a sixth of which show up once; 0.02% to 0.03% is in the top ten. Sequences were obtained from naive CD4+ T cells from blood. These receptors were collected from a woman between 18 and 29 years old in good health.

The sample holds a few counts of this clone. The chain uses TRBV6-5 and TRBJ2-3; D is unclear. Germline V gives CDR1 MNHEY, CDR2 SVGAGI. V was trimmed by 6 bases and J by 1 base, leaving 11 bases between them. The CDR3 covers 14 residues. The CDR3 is CASRSSLGTDTQYF. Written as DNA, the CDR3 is TGTGCCAGCAGATCGAGTCTCGGCACAGATACGCAGTATTTT.

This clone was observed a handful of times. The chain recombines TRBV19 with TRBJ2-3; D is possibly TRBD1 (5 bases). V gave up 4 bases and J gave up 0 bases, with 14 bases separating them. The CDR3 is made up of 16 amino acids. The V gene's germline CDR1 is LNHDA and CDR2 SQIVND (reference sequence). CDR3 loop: CASSSYRIPSTDTQYF. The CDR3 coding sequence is TGTGCCAGTAGTAGCTACAGGATCCCAAGCACAGATACGCAGTATTTT.

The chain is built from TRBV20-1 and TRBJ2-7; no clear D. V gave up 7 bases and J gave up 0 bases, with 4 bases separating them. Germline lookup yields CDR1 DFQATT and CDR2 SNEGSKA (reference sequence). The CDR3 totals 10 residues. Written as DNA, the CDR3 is TGCAGTGTTAACTCCTACGAGCAGTACTTC. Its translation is CSVNSYEQYF.

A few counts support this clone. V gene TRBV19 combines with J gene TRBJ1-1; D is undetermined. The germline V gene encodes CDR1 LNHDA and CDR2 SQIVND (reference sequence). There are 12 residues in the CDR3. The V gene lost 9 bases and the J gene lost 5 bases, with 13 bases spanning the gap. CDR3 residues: CASRSWRTEAFF. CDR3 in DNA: TGTGCCAGCCGATCATGGCGTACTGAAGCTTTCTTT.

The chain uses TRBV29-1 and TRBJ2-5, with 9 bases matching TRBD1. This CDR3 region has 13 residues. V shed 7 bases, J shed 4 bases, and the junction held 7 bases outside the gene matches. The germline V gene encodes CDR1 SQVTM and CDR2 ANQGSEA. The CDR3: CSARDRARETQYF. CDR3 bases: TGCAGCGCCCGGGACAGGGCGCGAGAGACCCAGTACTTC. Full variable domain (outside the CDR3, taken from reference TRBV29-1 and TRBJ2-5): SAVISQKPSRDICQRGTSLTIQCQVDSQVTMMFWYRQQPGQSLTLIATANQGSEATYESGFVIDKFPISRPNLTFSTLTVSNMSPEDSSIYLCSARDRARETQYFGPGTRLLVL.

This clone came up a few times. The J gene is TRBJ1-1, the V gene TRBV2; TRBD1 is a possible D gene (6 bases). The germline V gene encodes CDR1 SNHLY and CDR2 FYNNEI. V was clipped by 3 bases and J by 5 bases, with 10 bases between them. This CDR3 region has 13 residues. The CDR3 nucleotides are TGTGCCAGCAGTGATGGGGGGCTGACTGAAGCTTTCTTT. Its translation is CASSDGGLTEAFF.

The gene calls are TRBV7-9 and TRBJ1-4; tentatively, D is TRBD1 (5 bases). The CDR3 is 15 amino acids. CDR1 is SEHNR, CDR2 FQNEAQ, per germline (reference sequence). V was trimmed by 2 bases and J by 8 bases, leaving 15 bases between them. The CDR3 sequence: CASSLSLTEGEKLFF. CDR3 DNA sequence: TGTGCCAGCAGCTTAAGCTTGACAGAAGGAGAAAAACTGTTTTTT. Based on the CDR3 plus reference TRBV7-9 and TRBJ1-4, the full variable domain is DTGVSQNPRHKITKRGQNVTFRCDPISEHNRLYWYRQTLGQGPEFLTYFQNEAQLEKSRLLSDRFSAERPKGSFSTLEIQRTEQGDSAMYLCASSLSLTEGEKLFFGSGTQLSVL.

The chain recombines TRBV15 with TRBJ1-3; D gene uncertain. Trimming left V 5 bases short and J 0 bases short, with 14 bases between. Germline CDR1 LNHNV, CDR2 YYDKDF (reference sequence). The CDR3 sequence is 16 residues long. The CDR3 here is CATSPRGKSSGNTIYF. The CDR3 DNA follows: TGTGCCACCAGCCCCCGAGGGAAGTCCTCTGGAAACACCATATATTTT. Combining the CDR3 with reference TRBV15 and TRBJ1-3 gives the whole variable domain DAMVIQNPRYQVTQFGKPVTLSCSQTLNHNVMYWYQQKSSQAPKLLFHYYDKDFNNEADTPDNFQSRRPNTSFCFLDIRSPGLGDTAMYLCATSPRGKSSGNTIYFGEGSWLTVV.

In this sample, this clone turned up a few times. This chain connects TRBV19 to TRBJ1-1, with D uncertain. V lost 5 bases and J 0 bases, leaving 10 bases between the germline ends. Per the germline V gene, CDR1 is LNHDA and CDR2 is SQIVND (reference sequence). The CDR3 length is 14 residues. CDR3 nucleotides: TGTGCCAGTAGTGCAACAGTTTTGAACACTGAAGCTTTCTTT. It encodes CASSATVLNTEAFF.

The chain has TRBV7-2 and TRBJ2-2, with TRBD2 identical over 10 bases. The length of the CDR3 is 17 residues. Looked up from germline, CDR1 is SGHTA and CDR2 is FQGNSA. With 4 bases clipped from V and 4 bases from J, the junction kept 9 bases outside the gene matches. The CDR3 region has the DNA TGTGCCAGCAGCTCCAATAGCGGGAGGAGAATCACCGGGGAGCTGTTTTTT. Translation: CASSSNSGRRITGELFF.

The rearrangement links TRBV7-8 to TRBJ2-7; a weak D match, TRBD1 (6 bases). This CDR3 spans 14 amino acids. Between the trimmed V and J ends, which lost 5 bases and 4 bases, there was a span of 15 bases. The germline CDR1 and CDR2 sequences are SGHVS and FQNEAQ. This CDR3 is CASSPGQNPYEQYF. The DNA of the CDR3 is TGTGCCAGCAGCCCAGGACAGAATCCTTACGAGCAGTACTTC.

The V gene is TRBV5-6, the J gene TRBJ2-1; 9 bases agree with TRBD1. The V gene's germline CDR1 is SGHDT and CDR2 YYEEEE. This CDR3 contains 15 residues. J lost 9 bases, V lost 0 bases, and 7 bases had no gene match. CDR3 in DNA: TGTGCCAGCAGCTTGGGGCCGGGACAGGGATCTGAGCAGTTCTTC. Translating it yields CASSLGPGQGSEQFF.

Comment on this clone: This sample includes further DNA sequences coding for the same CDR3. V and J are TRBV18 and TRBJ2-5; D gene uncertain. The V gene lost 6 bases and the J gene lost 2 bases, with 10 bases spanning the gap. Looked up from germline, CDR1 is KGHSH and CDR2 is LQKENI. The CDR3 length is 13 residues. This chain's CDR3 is CASSPGPQETQYF. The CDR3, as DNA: TGTGCCAGCTCCCCAGGACCGCAAGAGACCCAGTACTTC. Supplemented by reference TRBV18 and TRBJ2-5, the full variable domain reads NAGVMQNPRHLVRRRGQEARLRCSPMKGHSHVYWYRQLPEEGLKFMVYLQKENIIDESGMPKERFSAEFPKEGPSILRIQQVVRGDSAAYFCASSPGPQETQYFGPGTRLLVL.

This chain's CDR3 is CASTWDRYTEAFF. The CDR3 DNA sequence: TGTGCCAGTACCTGGGACAGGTACACTGAAGCTTTCTTT. The chain combines TRBV19 with TRBJ1-1; TRBD1 agrees at 8 bases. From germline, CDR1 is LNHDA and CDR2 SQIVND (reference sequence). The junction had 4 bases not matched to a gene; V was cut back by 7 bases and J by 3 bases. The CDR3 runs 13 residues.

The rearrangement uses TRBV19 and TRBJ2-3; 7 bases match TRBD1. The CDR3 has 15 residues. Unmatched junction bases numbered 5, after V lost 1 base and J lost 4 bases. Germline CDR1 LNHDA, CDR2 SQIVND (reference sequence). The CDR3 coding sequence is TGTGCCAGTAGTATAGGAAGACAGGGCGCAGATACGCAGTATTTT. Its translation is CASSIGRQGADTQYF. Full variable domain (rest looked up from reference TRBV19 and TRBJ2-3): DGGITQSPKYLFRKEGQNVTLSCEQNLNHDAMYWYRQDPGQGLRLIYYSQIVNDFQKGDIAEGYSVSREKKESFPLTVTSAQKNPTAFYLCASSIGRQGADTQYFGPGTRLTVL.

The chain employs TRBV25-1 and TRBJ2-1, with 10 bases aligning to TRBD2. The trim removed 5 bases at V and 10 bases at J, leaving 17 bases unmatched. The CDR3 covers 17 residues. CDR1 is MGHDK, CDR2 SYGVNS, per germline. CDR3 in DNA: TGTGCCAGCAGTTCCTCATACGGGCTAGCGGGAGAAAAAGAGCAGTTCTTC. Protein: CASSSSYGLAGEKEQFF.

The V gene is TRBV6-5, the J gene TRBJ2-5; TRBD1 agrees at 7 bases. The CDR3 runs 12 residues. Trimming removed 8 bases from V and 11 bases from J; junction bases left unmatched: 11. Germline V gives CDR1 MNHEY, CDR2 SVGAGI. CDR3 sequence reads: CASYADRVRQYF. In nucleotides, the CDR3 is TGTGCCAGCTACGCAGACAGGGTGCGGCAGTACTTC.

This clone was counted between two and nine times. CDR3 in amino acids: CASQPGSRTGYTF. The DNA of the CDR3 is TGTGCCAGCCAACCGGGGTCCCGGACAGGCTACACCTTC. V usage is TRBV6-5 and J usage is TRBJ1-2; tentatively, D is TRBD1 (5 bases). V was trimmed by 8 bases and J by 8 bases, leaving 18 bases between them. Germline-derived CDR1 and CDR2 are MNHEY and SVGAGI. The CDR3 spans 13 residues.

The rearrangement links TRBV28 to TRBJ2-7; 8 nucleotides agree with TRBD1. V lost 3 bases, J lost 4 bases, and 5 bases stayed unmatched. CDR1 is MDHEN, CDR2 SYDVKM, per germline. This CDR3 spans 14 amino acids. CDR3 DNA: TGTGCCAGCAGTTTGCCAGGGGGCGTATACGAGCAGTACTTC. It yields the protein CASSLPGGVYEQYF.

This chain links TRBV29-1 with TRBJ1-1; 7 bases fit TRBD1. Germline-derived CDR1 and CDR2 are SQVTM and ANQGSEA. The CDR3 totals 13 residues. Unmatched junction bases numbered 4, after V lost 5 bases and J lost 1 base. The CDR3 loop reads CSVQRQGNTEAFF. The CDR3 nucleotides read TGCAGCGTTCAACGACAGGGGAACACTGAAGCTTTCTTT. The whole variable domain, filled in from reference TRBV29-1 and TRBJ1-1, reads SAVISQKPSRDICQRGTSLTIQCQVDSQVTMMFWYRQQPGQSLTLIATANQGSEATYESGFVIDKFPISRPNLTFSTLTVSNMSPEDSSIYLCSVQRQGNTEAFFGQGTRLTVV.

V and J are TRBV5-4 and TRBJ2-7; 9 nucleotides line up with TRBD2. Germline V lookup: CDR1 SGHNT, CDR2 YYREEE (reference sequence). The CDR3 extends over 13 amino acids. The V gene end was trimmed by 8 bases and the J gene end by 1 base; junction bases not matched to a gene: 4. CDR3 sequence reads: CASGLAGSYEQYF. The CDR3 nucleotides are TGTGCCAGTGGGCTAGCGGGATCCTACGAGCAGTACTTC.

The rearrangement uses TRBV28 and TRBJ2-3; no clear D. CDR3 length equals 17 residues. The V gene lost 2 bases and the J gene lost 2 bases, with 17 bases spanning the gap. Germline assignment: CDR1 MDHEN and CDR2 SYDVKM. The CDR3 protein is CASSLMVLRGNTDTQYF. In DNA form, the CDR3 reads TGTGCCAGCAGTTTAATGGTACTCCGAGGTAACACAGATACGCAGTATTTT. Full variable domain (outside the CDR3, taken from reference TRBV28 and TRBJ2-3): DVKVTQSSRYLVKRTGEKVFLECVQDMDHENMFWYRQDPGLGLRLIYFSYDVKMKEKGDIPEGYSVSREKKERFSLILESASTNQTSMYLCASSLMVLRGNTDTQYFGPGTRLTVL.

For the CDR3, the DNA is TGTGCCAGCAGTGACAACAGGGTCTATGGCTACACCTTC. Protein product: CASSDNRVYGYTF. This chain links TRBV6-1 with TRBJ1-2; TRBD1 might be the D (6 bases). Trimming removed 3 bases from V and 4 bases from J, with 9 bases in between. The CDR3 covers 13 residues. Per germline, CDR1 MNHNS and CDR2 SASEGT.

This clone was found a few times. CDR3 nucleotides: TGTGCCAGCAGCCAGACAAGGACGGGGAATGAGCAGTTCTTC. As protein: CASSQTRTGNEQFF. V is TRBV11-2 and J is TRBJ2-1; tentatively, D is TRBD2 (5 bases). V was trimmed by 5 bases and J by 7 bases, leaving 15 bases between them. The CDR3 covers 14 residues. Per germline, CDR1 SGHAT and CDR2 FQNNGV.

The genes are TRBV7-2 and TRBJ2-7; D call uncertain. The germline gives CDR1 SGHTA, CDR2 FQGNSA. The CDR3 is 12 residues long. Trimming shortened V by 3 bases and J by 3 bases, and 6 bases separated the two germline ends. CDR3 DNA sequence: TGTGCCAGCAGCTTCGTTTTCTACGAGCAGTACTTC. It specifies CASSFVFYEQYF.

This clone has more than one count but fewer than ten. The CDR3 DNA reads TGTGCCAGCCTAGTACCAGGGCTGGACTTGAAAGCTTTCTTT. This translates into CASLVPGLDLKAFF. The chain combines TRBV6-1 with TRBJ1-1; TRBD1 is a possible D gene (5 bases). Germline CDR1 and CDR2: MNHNS and SASEGT. This CDR3 is 14 amino acids long. V gave up 8 bases and J gave up 9 bases, with 22 bases separating them.

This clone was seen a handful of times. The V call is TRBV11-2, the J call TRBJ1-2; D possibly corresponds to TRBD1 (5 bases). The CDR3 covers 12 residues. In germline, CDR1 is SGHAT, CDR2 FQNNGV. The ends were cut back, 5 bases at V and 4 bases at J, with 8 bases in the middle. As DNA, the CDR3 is TGTGCCAGCAGCCTCGACAGCTATGGCTACACCTTC. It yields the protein CASSLDSYGYTF.

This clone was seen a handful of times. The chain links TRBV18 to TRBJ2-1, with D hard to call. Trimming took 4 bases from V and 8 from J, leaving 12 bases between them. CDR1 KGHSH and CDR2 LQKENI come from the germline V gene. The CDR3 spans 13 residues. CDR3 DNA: TGTGCCAGCTCACTTCTGTCCGAACATGAGCAGTTCTTC. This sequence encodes CASSLLSEHEQFF.

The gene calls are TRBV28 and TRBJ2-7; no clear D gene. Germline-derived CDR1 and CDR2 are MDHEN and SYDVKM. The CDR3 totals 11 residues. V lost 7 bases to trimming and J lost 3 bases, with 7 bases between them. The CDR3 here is CASTKGYEQYF. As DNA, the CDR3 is TGTGCCAGCACGAAGGGCTACGAGCAGTACTTC.

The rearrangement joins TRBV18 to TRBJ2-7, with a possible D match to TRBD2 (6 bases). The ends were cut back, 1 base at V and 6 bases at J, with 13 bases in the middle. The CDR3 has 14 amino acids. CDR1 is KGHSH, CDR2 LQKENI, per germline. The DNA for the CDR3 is TGTGCCAGCTCACCACTCCACGGGAGTGGCGAGCAGTACTTC. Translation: CASSPLHGSGEQYF. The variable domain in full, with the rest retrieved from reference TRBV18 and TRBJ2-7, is NAGVMQNPRHLVRRRGQEARLRCSPMKGHSHVYWYRQLPEEGLKFMVYLQKENIIDESGMPKERFSAEFPKEGPSILRIQQVVRGDSAAYFCASSPLHGSGEQYFGPGTRLTVT.